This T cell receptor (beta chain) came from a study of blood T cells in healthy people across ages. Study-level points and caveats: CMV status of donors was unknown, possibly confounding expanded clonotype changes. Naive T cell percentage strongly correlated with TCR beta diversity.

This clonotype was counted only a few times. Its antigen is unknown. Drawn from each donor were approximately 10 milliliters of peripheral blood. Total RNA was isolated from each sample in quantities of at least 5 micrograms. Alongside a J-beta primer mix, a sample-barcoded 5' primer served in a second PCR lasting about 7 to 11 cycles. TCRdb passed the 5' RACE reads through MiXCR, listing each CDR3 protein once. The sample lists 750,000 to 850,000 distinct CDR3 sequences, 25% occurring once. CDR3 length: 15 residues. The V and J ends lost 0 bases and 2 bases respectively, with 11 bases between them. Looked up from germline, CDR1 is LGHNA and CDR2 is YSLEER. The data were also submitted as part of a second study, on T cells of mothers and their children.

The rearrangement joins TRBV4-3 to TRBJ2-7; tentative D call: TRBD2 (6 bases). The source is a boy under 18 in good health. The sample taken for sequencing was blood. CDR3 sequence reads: CASSQDWRGPYEQYF. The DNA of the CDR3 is TGCGCCAGCAGCCAAGATTGGAGGGGCCCCTACGAGCAGTACTTC.